This T cell receptor (beta chain) was sequenced during a study of cytomegalovirus exposure and HLA in healthy donors. The repertoire was sequenced with immunoSEQ multiplex PCR; TCRdb's copy has only in-frame clones and lacks some. The data contain roughly 60,000 clones, roughly 95% of them singletons. The CDR3 is 12 amino acids. Trimming removed 5 bases from V and 8 bases from J, with 12 bases in between. CDR1 is MDHEN, CDR2 SYDVKM, per germline. This chain uses TRBV28 with TRBJ1-2; D is undetermined. Material: PBMCs. This TCR was sampled from a woman younger than 30 in good health and CMV-seronegative. CDR3 nucleotides: TGTGCCAGCAGTATGTGGCGGGAGGGCTACACCTTC. Residues: CASSMWREGYTF.